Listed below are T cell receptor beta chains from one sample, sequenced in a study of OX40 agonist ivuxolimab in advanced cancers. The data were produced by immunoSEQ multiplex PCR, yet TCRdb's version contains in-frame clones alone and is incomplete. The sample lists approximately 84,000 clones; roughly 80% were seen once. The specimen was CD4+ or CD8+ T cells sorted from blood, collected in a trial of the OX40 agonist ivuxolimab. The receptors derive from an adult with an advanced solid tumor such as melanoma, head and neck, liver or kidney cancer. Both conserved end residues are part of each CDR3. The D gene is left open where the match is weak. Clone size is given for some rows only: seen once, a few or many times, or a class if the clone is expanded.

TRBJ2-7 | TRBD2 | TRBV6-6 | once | CASSYQRGAYEQYF | TGTGCCAGCAGTTACCAGCGGGGGGCCTACGAGCAGTACTTC
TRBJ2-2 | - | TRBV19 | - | CASSIQSNTGELFF | TGTGCCAGTAGTATCCAGAGTAACACCGGGGAGCTGTTTTTT
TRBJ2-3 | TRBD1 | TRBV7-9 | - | CASSSTAGTGFTDTQYF | TGTGCCAGCAGCTCTACCGCCGGGACAGGGTTTACAGATACGCAGTATTTT
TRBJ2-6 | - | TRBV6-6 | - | CASSDGGPTGANVLTF | TGTGCCAGCTCGGACGGAGGACCCACTGGGGCCAACGTCCTGACTTTC
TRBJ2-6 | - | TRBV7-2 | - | CASTLFPPGANVLTF | TGTGCCAGCACCCTTTTCCCCCCTGGGGCCAACGTCCTGACTTTC
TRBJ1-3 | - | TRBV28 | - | CASSLVGLGNTIYF | TGTGCCAGCAGTTTAGTAGGCTTGGGAAACACCATATATTTT
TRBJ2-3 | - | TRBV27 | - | CASSFGPQVRTQYF | TGTGCCAGCAGTTTCGGGCCGCAAGTCCGTACGCAGTATTTT
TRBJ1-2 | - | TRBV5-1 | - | CASSLAGEGGYGYTF | TGCGCCAGCAGCTTGGCCGGAGAGGGTGGCTATGGCTACACCTTC
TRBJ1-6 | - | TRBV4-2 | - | CASSQNRQLDSPLHF | TGTGCCAGCAGCCAGAATAGACAGTTGGATTCACCCCTCCACTTT
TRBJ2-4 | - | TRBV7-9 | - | CASSPRRGGGENIQYF | TGTGCCAGCAGCCCCCGGAGAGGGGGAGGGGAAAACATTCAGTACTTC
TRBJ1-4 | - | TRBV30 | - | CAWSVRRHEKLFF | TGTGCCTGGAGTGTACGGCGACATGAAAAACTGTTTTTT
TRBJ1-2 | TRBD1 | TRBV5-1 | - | CASSSGGAGYGYTF | TGCGCCAGCAGCTCAGGGGGCGCGGGCTATGGCTACACCTTC
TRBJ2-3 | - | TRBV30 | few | CAWSPSSRVTDTQYF | TGTGCCTGGAGTCCTTCATCCAGGGTCACAGATACGCAGTATTTT
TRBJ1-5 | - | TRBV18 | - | CASSPSETNQPQHF | TGTGCCAGCTCACCAAGTGAGACCAATCAGCCCCAGCATTTT
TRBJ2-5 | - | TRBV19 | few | CASSHQRGGETQYF | TGTGCCAGTAGCCACCAAAGGGGCGGGGAGACCCAGTACTTC